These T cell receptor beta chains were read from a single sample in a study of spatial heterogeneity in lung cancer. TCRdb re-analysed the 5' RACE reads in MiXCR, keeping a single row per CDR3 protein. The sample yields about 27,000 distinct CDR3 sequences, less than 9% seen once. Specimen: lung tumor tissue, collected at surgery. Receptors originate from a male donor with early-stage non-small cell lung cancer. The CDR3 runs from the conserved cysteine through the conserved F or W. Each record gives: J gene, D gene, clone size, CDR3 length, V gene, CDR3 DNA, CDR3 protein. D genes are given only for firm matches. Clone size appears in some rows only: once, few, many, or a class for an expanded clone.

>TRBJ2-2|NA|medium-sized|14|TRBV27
TGTGCCAGCAGGCGGGACTCAGACACCGGGGAGCTGTTTTTT
CASRRDSDTGELFF
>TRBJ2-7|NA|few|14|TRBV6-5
TGTGCCAGCAGTTACGTGGGGAGAACCTACGAGCAGTACTTC
CASSYVGRTYEQYF
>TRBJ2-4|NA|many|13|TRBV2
TGTGCCAGCAGTGGTGAGGCCAAAAACATTCAGTACTTC
CASSGEAKNIQYF
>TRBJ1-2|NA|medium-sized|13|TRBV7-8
TGTGCCAGCAGCTTAGAACAGAGATATGGCTACACCTTC
CASSLEQRYGYTF
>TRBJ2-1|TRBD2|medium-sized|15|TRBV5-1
TGCGCCAGCAGCTCGGGACTAGCGTCCTACAATGAGCAGTTCTTC
CASSSGLASYNEQFF
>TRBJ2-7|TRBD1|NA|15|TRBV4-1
TGCGCCAGCAGCCAGAACAGGGGGCCCTCCTACGAGCAGTACTTC
CASSQNRGPSYEQYF
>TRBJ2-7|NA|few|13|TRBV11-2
TGTGCCAGCAGTTATCCGGGTACGGACGAGCAGTACTTC
CASSYPGTDEQYF
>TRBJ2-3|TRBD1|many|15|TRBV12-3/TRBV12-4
TGTGCCAGCAGTTCCCGACAGGGAATAGTAGATACGCAGTATTTT
CASSSRQGIVDTQYF
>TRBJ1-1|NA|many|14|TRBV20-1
TGCAGTGCGGAACGGAGACAAGGGCCCACTGAAGCTTTCTTT
CSAERRQGPTEAFF
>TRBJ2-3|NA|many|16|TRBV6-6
TGTGCCAGCAGTTACTCGGGGCAGGGGCGCACAGATACGCAGTATTTT
CASSYSGQGRTDTQYF
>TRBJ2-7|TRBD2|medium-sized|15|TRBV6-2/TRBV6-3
TGTGCCAGCAGAGAAGACAGCGGGAAAATATACGAGCAGTACTTC
CASREDSGKIYEQYF